The present T cell receptor beta chain was sequenced within a study of T-cell reconstitution after alpha-beta-depleted transplantation in children. This clonotype was observed a handful of times. Per germline, CDR1 LNHNV and CDR2 YYDKDF (reference sequence). V lost 4 bases, J lost 4 bases, and 14 bases stayed unmatched. This CDR3 contains 19 residues. This sample's TCRbeta library carried unique molecular identifier barcodes. TCRdb itself ran the PCR reads through MiXCR, one entry per CDR3 protein. The table shows some 490,000 distinct CDR3 sequences, with around 12% occurring only once. This TCR was sampled from a human donor who donated a stem cell graft to a child with combined immunodeficiency. The V and J genes are TRBV15 and TRBJ2-6, with TRBD1 matching 9 bases. The sample consisted of PBMCs from the stem cell graft donor, taken from the stem cell graft. The chain's CDR3 is CATSKATAGQGPGANVLTF. The CDR3 DNA sequence: TGTGCCACCAGCAAAGCAACAGCGGGACAGGGACCCGGGGCCAACGTCCTGACTTTC.